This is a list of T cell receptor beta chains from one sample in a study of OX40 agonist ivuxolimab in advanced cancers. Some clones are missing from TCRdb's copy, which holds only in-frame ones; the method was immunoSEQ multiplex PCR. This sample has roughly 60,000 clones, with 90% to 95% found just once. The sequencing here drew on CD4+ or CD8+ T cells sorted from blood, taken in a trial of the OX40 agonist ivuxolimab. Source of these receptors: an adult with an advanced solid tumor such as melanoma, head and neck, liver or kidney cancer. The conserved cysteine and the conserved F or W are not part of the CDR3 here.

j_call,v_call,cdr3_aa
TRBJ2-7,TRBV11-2,ASSSGWWQGNEQY
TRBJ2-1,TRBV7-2,ASSFSSGRPTYNEQF
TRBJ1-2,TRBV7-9,ASSFGQIYGYT
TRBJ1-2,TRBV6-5,ASSYSTGVDGYT
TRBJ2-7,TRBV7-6,ASSLAQASGSNEQY
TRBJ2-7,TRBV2,ASSENEQY
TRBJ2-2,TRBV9,ASSGLAGGNTGELF
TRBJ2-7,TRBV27,ASSDSPLGGGGEQY
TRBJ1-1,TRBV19,ASSTDILNTEAF
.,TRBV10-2,ASATGLVYEQY
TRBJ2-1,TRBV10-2,ASQMVGYNEQF
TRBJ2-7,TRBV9,ASSPGGAAYEQY
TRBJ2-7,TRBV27,ASSLASGGIYEQY
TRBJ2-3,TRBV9,ASSVDVAGRDTQY
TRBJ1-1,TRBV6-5,ASNPDRGREAF
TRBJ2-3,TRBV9,ASSLGGGTDTQY
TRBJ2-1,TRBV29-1,SVLLGLATYNEQF
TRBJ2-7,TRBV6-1,ASWGLAGESYEQY
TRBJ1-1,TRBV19,ASSIWGSTEAF
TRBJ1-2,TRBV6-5,ASSYSGSGDYGYT
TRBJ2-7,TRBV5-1,ASSLRDSTSYSYEQY
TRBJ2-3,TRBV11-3,ASSLAGLLNTDTQY
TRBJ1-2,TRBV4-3,ASSQDRRADYGYT
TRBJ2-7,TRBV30,AWGPGHEQY
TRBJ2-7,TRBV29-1,SARENHEQY
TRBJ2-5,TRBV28,ASRYARTSGGPGTQY
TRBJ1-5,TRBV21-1,ASSPVPQPQH